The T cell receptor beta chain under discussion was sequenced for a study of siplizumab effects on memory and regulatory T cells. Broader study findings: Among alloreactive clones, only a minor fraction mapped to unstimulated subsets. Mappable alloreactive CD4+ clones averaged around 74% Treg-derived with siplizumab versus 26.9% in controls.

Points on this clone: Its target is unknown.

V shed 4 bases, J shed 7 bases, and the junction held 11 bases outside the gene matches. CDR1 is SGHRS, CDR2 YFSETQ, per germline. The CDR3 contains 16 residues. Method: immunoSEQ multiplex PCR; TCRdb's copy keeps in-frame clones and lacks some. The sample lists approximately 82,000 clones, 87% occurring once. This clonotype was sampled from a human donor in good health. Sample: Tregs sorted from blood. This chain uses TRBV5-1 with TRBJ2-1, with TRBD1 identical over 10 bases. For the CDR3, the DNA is TGCGCCAGCAGCACCAGAACCGGGACAGGGGCAAATGAGCAGTTCTTC. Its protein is CASSTRTGTGANEQFF.